The rows below give T cell receptor beta chains drawn from one sample of a study of blood T cell repertoires in COVID-19. Method: immunoSEQ multiplex PCR; TCRdb's copy keeps in-frame clones and lacks some. Of more than 40,000 clones in the sample, approximately 84% were seen once. Sequencing input: peripheral blood. The receptors stem from a man in his forties or fifties with acute or convalescent COVID-19. Both conserved end residues are part of each CDR3. Each record gives: CDR3 DNA, CDR3 protein, V gene, D gene, J gene, clone size. The D gene is left open where the match is weak. Expanded clones get a size class; other rows say once, few or many, or leave the size out.

DNA: TGCAGCGTTGAAGACCCGACTAGCGGGCCTATCAATGAGCAGTTCTTC; CDR3: CSVEDPTSGPINEQFF; V: TRBV29-1; D: TRBD2; J: TRBJ2-1; size: NA
DNA: TGTGCCAGCTCACCACCCGCAGGGTTTTTGGAGACCCAGTACTTC; CDR3: CASSPPAGFLETQYF; V: TRBV18; D: NA; J: TRBJ2-5; size: NA
DNA: TGTGCCAGCAGTCCCCTGAACAGGGGGCCAGAGACCCAGTACTTC; CDR3: CASSPLNRGPETQYF; V: TRBV27; D: TRBD1; J: TRBJ2-5; size: NA
DNA: TGTGCCAGCAGTTTATCGGGGGAGGGACTGTACACAGATACGCAGTATTTT; CDR3: CASSLSGEGLYTDTQYF; V: TRBV27; D: TRBD2; J: TRBJ2-3; size: NA
DNA: TGTGCCAGCAGCTTGCTTAGCGGGATGTCCTACGAGCAGTACTTC; CDR3: CASSLLSGMSYEQYF; V: TRBV5-5; D: TRBD2; J: TRBJ2-7; size: NA
DNA: TGTGCCAGCAGCCAAGCAGCGGGGGGCCACACAGATACGCAGTATTTT; CDR3: CASSQAAGGHTDTQYF; V: TRBV4-2; D: TRBD2; J: TRBJ2-3; size: NA
DNA: TGTGCCAGCAGCTCCGGAGCGGGGACAGATACGCAGTATTTT; CDR3: CASSSGAGTDTQYF; V: TRBV7-3; D: TRBD2; J: TRBJ2-3; size: once
DNA: TGTGCCTGGAGTGTTAGGGGGCGTCCTGGAAACACCATATATTTT; CDR3: CAWSVRGRPGNTIYF; V: TRBV30; D: TRBD1; J: TRBJ1-3; size: NA
DNA: TGTGCCAGCAGTTACACGACTAGTGGAGGATCCTACGAGCAGTACTTC; CDR3: CASSYTTSGGSYEQYF; V: TRBV6-5; D: NA; J: TRBJ2-7; size: few
DNA: TGTGCCAGCAGCGCACAGGGAGGGAAAGAGACCCAGTACTTC; CDR3: CASSAQGGKETQYF; V: TRBV9; D: NA; J: TRBJ2-5; size: NA
DNA: TGTGCCAGCAGCTTAGATGGGGGACTCATCAGTGAGCAGTTCTTC; CDR3: CASSLDGGLISEQFF; V: TRBV11-3; D: NA; J: TRBJ2-1; size: NA
DNA: TGTGCCAGCAGCTTATTCCCAGGACCGGAGGGCGAGCAGTACTTC; CDR3: CASSLFPGPEGEQYF; V: TRBV7-2; D: NA; J: TRBJ2-7; size: NA
DNA: TGCAGCGTTCCGGGACAGGGTAAAGACGAGCAGTACTTC; CDR3: CSVPGQGKDEQYF; V: TRBV29-1; D: TRBD1; J: TRBJ2-7; size: NA
DNA: TGTGCCAGCTCACCTAGGGGAAATGACTACGAGCAGTACTTC; CDR3: CASSPRGNDYEQYF; V: TRBV18; D: NA; J: TRBJ2-7; size: NA
DNA: TGTGCCAGCAGGGTACTAGCGGGGGGCGGAGAGACCCAGTACTTC; CDR3: CASRVLAGGGETQYF; V: TRBV6-5; D: TRBD2; J: TRBJ2-5; size: NA
DNA: TGTGCCAGCAGCTTAGGGACAGGGGCCGAGGCCCAGTACTTC; CDR3: CASSLGTGAEAQYF; V: TRBV11-2; D: TRBD1; J: TRBJ2-5; size: NA
DNA: TGTGCCAGTAGTATGAGACAGCTCACAGATACGCAGTATTTT; CDR3: CASSMRQLTDTQYF; V: TRBV19; D: NA; J: TRBJ2-3; size: NA
DNA: TGTGCCAGCAGTGAAGCGCTTCGACTAGCGGGAGAGACCCAGTACTTC; CDR3: CASSEALRLAGETQYF; V: TRBV2; D: TRBD2; J: TRBJ2-5; size: NA
DNA: TGTGCCAGAAGCTTGGGAGCGGGATCGAATGAGCAGTACTTC; CDR3: CARSLGAGSNEQYF; V: TRBV5-3; D: TRBD2; J: TRBJ2-7; size: NA
DNA: TGTGCCAGCAGTTTAGCAGCGGAAATCTACAATGAGCAGTTCTTC; CDR3: CASSLAAEIYNEQFF; V: TRBV28; D: NA; J: TRBJ2-1; size: NA
DNA: TGTGCCAGCAGCTTAGGGGGACTTTCCTACGAGCAGTACTTC; CDR3: CASSLGGLSYEQYF; V: TRBV7-9; D: NA; J: TRBJ2-7; size: NA
DNA: TGTGCCAGCAGCCCCCAGGCCGGGACAGGGGGCACGAATGAGCAGTTCTTC; CDR3: CASSPQAGTGGTNEQFF; V: TRBV6-4; D: TRBD1; J: TRBJ2-1; size: NA
DNA: TGTGCCAGCAGCGTAGCCCTTTCCGGGACAGGCCTATACGAGCAGTACTTC; CDR3: CASSVALSGTGLYEQYF; V: TRBV9; D: TRBD1; J: TRBJ2-7; size: NA
DNA: TGTGCCAGCAGCATCGGTGTGACCGGCACAGGGATCAATGAGCAGTTCTTC; CDR3: CASSIGVTGTGINEQFF; V: TRBV5-5; D: NA; J: TRBJ2-1; size: NA
DNA: TGTGCCAGCAGCCGAGACAAGGGAGCCATGCAGTACTTC; CDR3: CASSRDKGAMQYF; V: TRBV3-1/TRBV3-2; D: NA; J: TRBJ2-7; size: NA
DNA: TGTGCCAGCAGAGATAGCGGGAGCTCCTACAATGAGCAGTTCTTC; CDR3: CASRDSGSSYNEQFF; V: TRBV2; D: TRBD2; J: TRBJ2-1; size: NA
DNA: TGTGCCAGCAGTAAACAGGGTTTAGGATCACCCCTCCACTTT; CDR3: CASSKQGLGSPLHF; V: TRBV2; D: NA; J: TRBJ1-6; size: NA
DNA: TGCGCCAGCAGCTCGCCGGACACGGATCAGGAGTACTTC; CDR3: CASSSPDTDQEYF; V: TRBV5-1; D: NA; J: TRBJ2-7; size: NA
DNA: TGTGCCAGCAGTGAAGGCCTAGCGGGGGGCGCTCAAGAGACCCAGTACTTC; CDR3: CASSEGLAGGAQETQYF; V: TRBV2; D: TRBD2; J: TRBJ2-5; size: NA
DNA: TGTGCCAGCAGTGCGTCGGGGAGGACTGAAGCTTTCTTT; CDR3: CASSASGRTEAFF; V: TRBV28; D: NA; J: TRBJ1-1; size: few
DNA: TGCGCCAGCAGCTTGTACAGCGGGGCTAACTACGAGCAGTACTTC; CDR3: CASSLYSGANYEQYF; V: TRBV5-1; D: TRBD2; J: TRBJ2-7; size: NA
DNA: TGTGCCAGCAGTTACCCTAGATTAACCGGGGAGCTGTTTTTT; CDR3: CASSYPRLTGELFF; V: TRBV6-2/TRBV6-3; D: NA; J: TRBJ2-2; size: NA
DNA: TGTGCCAGCAGTGAAGGGACAGGGGGTGTTGGTACGCAGTATTTT; CDR3: CASSEGTGGVGTQYF; V: TRBV25-1; D: TRBD1; J: TRBJ2-3; size: NA
DNA: TGTGCCAGCAGTTTCAGGGGGCGCGGGGTAGACACTGAAGCTTTCTTT; CDR3: CASSFRGRGVDTEAFF; V: TRBV28; D: TRBD1; J: TRBJ1-1; size: NA
DNA: TGCGCCAGCAGCACCGGACAGGAGCAGTACTTC; CDR3: CASSTGQEQYF; V: TRBV5-1; D: NA; J: TRBJ2-7; size: few
DNA: TGTGCCAGCAATCAGGGCTCCATGGTCACTGAAGCTTTCTTT; CDR3: CASNQGSMVTEAFF; V: TRBV9; D: NA; J: TRBJ1-1; size: NA
DNA: TGCGCCAGCAGCTGGACCGGGCCGCGGCGGGATGAGCAGTTCTTC; CDR3: CASSWTGPRRDEQFF; V: TRBV5-1; D: NA; J: TRBJ2-1; size: few
DNA: TGTGCCAGCAGCTCGACTAGCGGGAGGGGAGGTGAGCAGTTCTTC; CDR3: CASSSTSGRGGEQFF; V: TRBV6-4; D: TRBD2; J: TRBJ2-1; size: NA
DNA: TGTGCCACCAGTGAGGGGACAGGGGGAACTGAAGCTTTCTTT; CDR3: CATSEGTGGTEAFF; V: TRBV24-1; D: TRBD1; J: TRBJ1-1; size: NA
DNA: TGCGCCAGCAGTGAGTCGAGATTCTACGAGCAGTACTTC; CDR3: CASSESRFYEQYF; V: TRBV10-2; D: NA; J: TRBJ2-7; size: NA
DNA: TGTGCCAGCAGTGAAGCGACAGGGGCCCGGCTCCGCTTTAGCAATCAGCCCCAGCATTTT; CDR3: CASSEATGARLRFSNQPQHF; V: TRBV6-1; D: TRBD1; J: TRBJ1-5; size: NA
DNA: TGTGCCACCAGTGATCCGCTGGGGGCAGGGACAGATACGCAGTATTTT; CDR3: CATSDPLGAGTDTQYF; V: TRBV24-1; D: NA; J: TRBJ2-3; size: NA
DNA: TGTGCCAGCAGCTTAGGAGGGGGCGGAGATCAGCCCCAGCATTTT; CDR3: CASSLGGGGDQPQHF; V: TRBV7-9; D: TRBD1; J: TRBJ1-5; size: NA
DNA: TGTGCCATCAGCTGGACAGAGATGAGCTCTGGAAACACCATATATTTT; CDR3: CAISWTEMSSGNTIYF; V: TRBV10-3; D: NA; J: TRBJ1-3; size: NA
DNA: TGTGCCGTATTGCGGCAGGGGAGCTCCTACGAGCAGTACTTC; CDR3: CAVLRQGSSYEQYF; V: TRBV30; D: NA; J: TRBJ2-7; size: NA
DNA: TGTGCCAGCAGTGACCCCCACAACAGTGGCTATGGCTACACCTTC; CDR3: CASSDPHNSGYGYTF; V: TRBV2; D: NA; J: TRBJ1-2; size: NA
DNA: TGCGCCAGCACCGGACAGGGATACAATGAGCAGTTCTTC; CDR3: CASTGQGYNEQFF; V: TRBV5-1; D: TRBD1; J: TRBJ2-1; size: NA
DNA: TGTGCCACCAGGGGACAGGGGGACAATGAGCAGTTCTTC; CDR3: CATRGQGDNEQFF; V: TRBV24-1; D: TRBD1; J: TRBJ2-1; size: NA
DNA: TGTGCCTGGAGCCCGAGTGCCCGGACAGGAGATACGCAGTATTTT; CDR3: CAWSPSARTGDTQYF; V: TRBV30; D: TRBD1; J: TRBJ2-3; size: NA
DNA: TGTGCCAGTAGCACTCTACAGGGGGGGAATACTGAAGCTTTCTTT; CDR3: CASSTLQGGNTEAFF; V: TRBV19; D: TRBD1; J: TRBJ1-1; size: few
DNA: TGTGCCAGCAGTGACGGGACTAGCGGGGTAACTACGCAGTATTTT; CDR3: CASSDGTSGVTTQYF; V: TRBV6-1; D: TRBD2; J: TRBJ2-3; size: NA
DNA: TGTGCCAGCAGCCTCGGGACTGCTCCTGGGGAGCAGTACTTC; CDR3: CASSLGTAPGEQYF; V: TRBV11-2; D: NA; J: TRBJ2-7; size: NA
DNA: TGTGCCAGCAGCCAAGATCGCCGGGAACGGGATGGCTACACCTTC; CDR3: CASSQDRRERDGYTF; V: TRBV3-1/TRBV3-2; D: NA; J: TRBJ1-2; size: few
DNA: TGTGCCAGCACTTGGGCCTCCGAGCAGTTCTTC; CDR3: CASTWASEQFF; V: TRBV3-1/TRBV3-2; D: NA; J: TRBJ2-1; size: NA